The 10 T cell receptor beta chains reported below all come from one sample, sequenced in a study of T cells in women clearing cervical HPV infection. The protocol was immunoSEQ multiplex PCR, while the TCRdb copy is restricted to in-frame clones and leaves out a portion. This sample contains more than 15,000 clones. The sequenced material came from blood buffy coat. The receptors here all came from a woman aged 18 to 75 with a cervical HPV16 infection that either progressed to CIN3+ or cleared (not recorded which).

Comments on this clone: The CDR3 end lies 3 residues beyond the end of the read and is filled in from the germline J gene. This rearrangement joins TRBV20-1 to TRBJ2-3; TRBD2 matches at 7 bases. Germline V gives CDR1 DFQATT, CDR2 SNEGSKA (reference sequence). The CDR3 extends over 18 amino acids. V lost 4 bases and J lost 1; bases outside the gene matches: 17. Here the CDR3 reads CSATAFKYGGLGTDTQYF. The DNA read from the CDR3 is TGCAGTGCTACAGCCTTTAAATACGGGGGGTTGGGCACAGATACG.

This clone is identified as medium-sized from frequency. The read gets to within 3 residues of the CDR3 end, and the germline J gene fills in the rest. The rearrangement links TRBV29-1 to TRBJ2-5; TRBD1 agrees at 10 bases. With V trimmed by 6 bases and J by 4 bases, 5 bases remained unmatched. The CDR3 is 13 residues long. Germline-derived CDR1 and CDR2 are SQVTM and ANQGSEA. The CDR3 spells CSVDRTGGETQYF. The sequenced CDR3 bases are TGCAGCGTAGATAGGACAGGGGGAGAGACC.

About this clone itself: The CDR3 end is not reached by the read, which stops 3 residues before it; the germline J gene fills it in. The V and J genes are TRBV28 and TRBJ2-1; TRBD2 agrees at 10 bases. The V and J ends lost 6 bases and 0 bases, in that order; junction bases with no gene match: 5. Germline-derived CDR1 and CDR2 are MDHEN and SYDVKM. The CDR3 is 16 amino acids. CDR3 DNA, as far as it was read: TGTGCCAGCAGACTAGCGGGGCTAAGCTCCTACAATGAG. Translation gives CASRLAGLSSYNE. The whole CDR3 is CASRLAGLSSYNEQFF. Full variable domain (outside the CDR3, taken from reference TRBV28 and TRBJ2-1): DVKVTQSSRYLVKRTGEKVFLECVQDMDHENMFWYRQDPGLGLRLIYFSYDVKMKEKGDIPEGYSVSREKKERFSLILESASTNQTSMYLCASRLAGLSSYNEQFFGPGTRLTVL.

About this clone: The read is 3 residues too short to cover the CDR3 end, so that end is filled in from the germline J gene. The chain has TRBV6-2 or TRBV6-3 and TRBJ1-5; TRBD1 agrees at 8 bases. CDR3 length: 13 residues. Germline V gene data show CDR1 as MNHEY and CDR2 as SVGEGT. V shed 5 bases and J 5 bases; nucleotides not matched to a gene: 2. CDR3: CASSHRGYQPQHF. CDR3 DNA (partial): TGTGCCAGCAGTCACAGGGGGTATCAGCCC.

Details on this clone: The read ends 3 residues early relative to the CDR3; the germline J gene fills the gap. The chain carries TRBV20-1 and TRBJ2-3, with 8 bases fitting TRBD2. The CDR3 spans 17 residues. With 1 base clipped from V and 5 bases from J, the junction kept 14 bases outside the gene matches. Germline V CDR1 and CDR2: DFQATT, SNEGSKA (reference sequence). The DNA read from the CDR3 is TGCAGTGCTAGAGTCATCCTGAGCGGGAGTTTGGGAGATACG. Residues: CSARVILSGSLGDT. In full, the CDR3 is CSARVILSGSLGDTQYF.

As to this clone: The DNA ends 3 residues before the CDR3 does, and the rest of the CDR3 is filled in from the germline J gene. At the DNA level, this CDR3 is encoded by other sequences in the same sample as well. V is TRBV6-2 or TRBV6-3 and J is TRBJ2-1, with TRBD2 identical over 11 bases. CDR3 length: 16 residues. The germline CDR1 and CDR2 sequences are MNHEY and SVGEGT. V lost 6 bases, J lost 4 bases, and 8 bases stayed unmatched. CDR3 residues: CASRLRLAGIYNEQFF. CDR3 DNA, as far as it was read: TGTGCCAGCAGGCTACGACTAGCGGGGATTTACAATGAG.

Details on this clone: The read falls 3 residues short of the CDR3 end, and the missing part is taken from the germline J gene. The chain is built from TRBV19 and TRBJ2-3; 7 nucleotides line up with TRBD1. The CDR3 is 13 amino acids. Germline CDR1 is LNHDA and CDR2 is SQIVND (reference sequence). J lost 3 bases, V lost 4 bases, and 1 base had no gene match. The CDR3 is CASSNRGTDTQYF. The part of the CDR3 DNA that was read is TGTGCCAGTAGTAACAGGGGAACAGATACG.

As to this clone: The CDR3 is cut off 3 residues early in the read; its end comes from the germline J gene. This chain connects TRBV12-3 or TRBV12-4 to TRBJ1-5; D may be TRBD1 (5 bases). The CDR3 totals 12 residues. Trimming cost V 6 bases and J 4 bases, with 7 bases left between them. This chain's CDR3 is CASSQGNQPQHF. The covered CDR3 bases are TGTGCCAGCAGCCAGGGTAATCAGCCC.

In the case of this clone: The read gets to within 3 residues of the CDR3 end, and the germline J gene fills in the rest. V is TRBV4-1 and J is TRBJ1-1, with D possibly TRBD1 on 6 matching bases. Trimming cost V 4 bases and J 1 base, with 19 bases left between them. Germline CDR1 is MGHRA and CDR2 is YSYEKL. The CDR3 consists of 17 residues. This CDR3 reads CASSPHWGRRGNTEAFF. Partial CDR3 DNA: TGCGCCAGCAGCCCTCATTGGGGGCGCAGGGGGAACACTGAA.

On this clone: Sequencing ends 3 residues short of the CDR3 end; the germline J gene provides the rest. The rearrangement links TRBV2 to TRBJ2-7, with 8 bases that match TRBD1. Trimming removed 2 bases from V and 6 bases from J; junction bases left unmatched: 3. This CDR3 region has 13 residues. Per germline, CDR1 SNHLY and CDR2 FYNNEI. The CDR3 sequence is CASSERDRGEQYF. Partial CDR3 DNA: TGTGCCAGCAGTGAAAGAGACAGGGGCGAG. Looking up the rest from reference TRBV2 and TRBJ2-7 gives the full variable domain: EPEVTQTPSHQVTQMGQEVILRCVPISNHLYFYWYRQILGQKVEFLVSFYNNEISEKSEIFDDQFSVERPDGSNFTLKIRSTKLEDSAMYFCASSERDRGEQYFGPGTRLTVT.